Following are 18 T cell receptor beta chains from one sample sequenced in a study of T cells after yellow fever vaccination. TCRdb called the 5' RACE reads again in MiXCR, with one record for every CDR3 protein. The table lists just under 600,000 distinct CDR3 sequences, 13% of them singletons. The sequenced sample was PBMCs, obtained on the day of the yellow fever booster vaccination. The receptors stem from a man aged 25-40 years who received the YFV17D yellow fever vaccine.

A few counts support this clonotype. V and J are TRBV20-1 and TRBJ2-7; the D is unclear. CDR1 is DFQATT, CDR2 SNEGSKA, per germline (reference sequence). Between the trimmed V and J ends, which lost 1 base and 4 bases, there was a span of 8 bases. This CDR3 spans 12 amino acids. The CDR3 protein is CSARVKGYEQYF. CDR3 bases: TGCAGTGCTAGAGTGAAGGGATACGAGCAGTACTTC.

CDR3 residues: CASNRDRFYEQYF. The CDR3 nucleotides read TGTGCCAGCAACCGGGACAGATTCTACGAGCAGTACTTC. The chain uses TRBV6-1 and TRBJ2-7; 7 bases agree with TRBD1. From germline, CDR1 is MNHNS and CDR2 SASEGT. V was clipped by 7 bases and J by 3 bases; unmatched bases: 6. This CDR3 has 13 residues.

This clonotype was seen a handful of times. V gene TRBV5-6 combines with J gene TRBJ1-1; unclear D gene. CDR1 is SGHDT, CDR2 YYEEEE, per germline. CDR3 length equals 14 residues. V shed 4 bases and J shed 3 bases, with 13 bases lying between them. The CDR3 loop is CASSPLDPDTEAFF. The CDR3 nucleotides are TGTGCCAGCAGCCCCCTTGACCCGGACACTGAAGCTTTCTTT.

The sample holds a few counts of this clonotype. The chain is built from TRBV12-3 or TRBV12-4 and TRBJ2-5; 8 bases map to TRBD1. The CDR3 spans 13 residues. V trimming: 4 bases; J trimming: 5 bases; junction bases outside the gene matches: 3. The CDR3 reads CASSWTGRETQYF. The CDR3 nucleotides read TGTGCCAGCAGTTGGACAGGGCGCGAGACCCAGTACTTC.

The chain recombines TRBV12-3 or TRBV12-4 with TRBJ1-4; D is undetermined. This CDR3 has 14 residues. V lost 6 bases, J lost 3 bases, and 11 bases lay in between. The CDR3 sequence is CASRNGVSNEKLFF. The CDR3 DNA reads as TGTGCCAGCAGGAACGGGGTATCTAATGAAAAACTGTTTTTT.

The gene calls are TRBV5-6 and TRBJ2-2, with D possibly matching TRBD2 (6 bases). The length of the CDR3 is 18 residues. Trimming pared 0 bases from V and 7 bases from J, leaving 22 bases between. Germline loops: CDR1 SGHDT, CDR2 YYEEEE. CDR3 region: CASSLGTTSNPSRGELFF. DNA of the CDR3: TGTGCCAGCAGCTTGGGGACGACTAGTAATCCTTCGCGCGGGGAGCTGTTTTTT. Full variable domain (remainder filled in from reference TRBV5-6 and TRBJ2-2): DAGVTQSPTHLIKTRGQQVTLRCSPKSGHDTVSWYQQALGQGPQFIFQYYEEEERQRGNFPDRFSGHQFPNYSSELNVNALLLGDSALYLCASSLGTTSNPSRGELFFGEGSRLTVL.

The V gene is TRBV6-1, the J gene TRBJ2-5, with D possibly matching TRBD1 (6 bases). From germline, CDR1 is MNHNS and CDR2 SASEGT. CDR3 length equals 13 residues. V lost 5 bases and J lost 7, with 14 bases in between. CDR3 coding DNA: TGTGCCAGCAGTCCCCAGGGGTTTAGGACCCAGTACTTC. Protein product: CASSPQGFRTQYF.

The chain employs TRBV7-2 and TRBJ2-5; no reliable D call. CDR1 SGHTA and CDR2 FQGNSA come from the germline V gene. V was cut by 2 bases and J by 5 bases, with 15 bases left in between. This CDR3 is built from 15 residues. The CDR3 nucleotides are TGTGCCAGCAGCTTAAAGGTCTCGGGTCTTGAGACCCAGTACTTC. Translation: CASSLKVSGLETQYF. Supplemented by reference TRBV7-2 and TRBJ2-5, the full variable domain reads GAGVSQSPSNKVTEKGKDVELRCDPISGHTALYWYRQSLGQGLEFLIYFQGNSAPDKSGLPSDRFSAERTGGSVSTLTIQRTQQEDSAVYLCASSLKVSGLETQYFGPGTRLLVL.

Only a few counts were recorded for this clonotype. The CDR3 DNA is TGTGCCAGCAGCCAAGACGCCAGCACCTACGAGCAGTACTTC. Protein product: CASSQDASTYEQYF. V gene TRBV3-1 combines with J gene TRBJ2-7; no clear D gene. Per germline, CDR1 LGHDT and CDR2 YNNKEL (reference sequence). This CDR3 contains 14 residues. V shed 0 bases and J shed 2 bases, with 8 bases lying between them.

The table lists this clonotype with a count of one. V is TRBV20-1 and J is TRBJ2-7; a possible D gene is TRBD2 (6 bases). The V gene lost 7 bases and the J gene lost 5 bases, with 18 bases spanning the gap. Per germline, CDR1 DFQATT and CDR2 SNEGSKA (reference sequence). This CDR3 region has 13 residues. The CDR3 nucleotides are TGCAGTGTACGTTCGGGAGTAGGCGACGAGCAGTACTTC. This gives the protein CSVRSGVGDEQYF.

This chain joins TRBV15 and TRBJ2-7; TRBD2 aligns across 9 bases. The CDR3 spans 15 residues. Germline CDR1 and CDR2: LNHNV and YYDKDF (reference sequence). V was clipped by 5 bases and J by 7 bases; unmatched bases: 12. CDR3 DNA sequence: TGTGCCACCAGCGGGGGACTAGCTCCCGACGGGGAGCAGTACTTC. Translation gives CATSGGLAPDGEQYF.

The chain has TRBV6-5 and TRBJ2-7, with D possibly being TRBD2 (6 bases). The V gene's germline CDR1 is MNHEY and CDR2 SVGAGI. V gave up 0 bases and J gave up 0 bases, with 9 bases separating them. The CDR3 totals 15 residues. CDR3 nucleotides: TGTGCCAGCAGTTACTCCTTGGACTACTCCTACGAGCAGTACTTC. Translating gives CASSYSLDYSYEQYF.

The V gene is TRBV6-1, the J gene TRBJ2-5; 8 bases are shared with TRBD1. The CDR3 consists of 14 residues. Germline V gives CDR1 MNHNS, CDR2 SASEGT. The V and J ends lost 5 bases and 4 bases, in that order; junction bases with no gene match: 6. CDR3 DNA sequence: TGTGCCAGCAGTACGGGACAGGCGGTAGAGACCCAGTACTTC. Amino acids: CASSTGQAVETQYF.

The rearrangement links TRBV12-3 or TRBV12-4 to TRBJ2-1; 8 bases align to TRBD1. CDR3 length: 15 amino acids. J lost 4 bases, V lost 5 bases, and 7 bases had no gene match. CDR3 region: CASSPRDRPYNEQFF. CDR3 DNA sequence: TGTGCCAGCAGTCCGCGGGACAGGCCGTACAATGAGCAGTTCTTC.

This clonotype turned up a few times. The chain carries TRBV19 and TRBJ2-1, with TRBD2 matching over 10 bases. The germline gives CDR1 LNHDA, CDR2 SQIVND (reference sequence). The CDR3 is made up of 18 amino acids. The V gene end was trimmed by 3 bases and the J gene end by 2 bases; junction bases not matched to a gene: 10. CDR3 residues: CASSMGLAGEWAYNEQFF. In nucleotides, the CDR3 is TGTGCCAGTAGTATGGGGCTAGCGGGAGAGTGGGCCTACAATGAGCAGTTCTTC.

The chain links TRBV7-2 to TRBJ2-2; D uncertain. CDR1 is SGHTA and CDR2 is FQGNSA in the germline V gene. The ends were cut back, 8 bases at V and 4 bases at J, with 20 bases in the middle. This CDR3 has 16 amino acids. This CDR3 reads CASSPSMFGSTGELFF. The CDR3 region has the DNA TGTGCCAGCTCCCCCTCCATGTTTGGATCCACCGGGGAGCTGTTTTTT.

This clonotype turned up a few times. The chain recombines TRBV7-2 with TRBJ2-2; TRBD2 matches at 7 bases. Trimming removed 3 bases from V and 8 bases from J; junction bases left unmatched: 6. Germline V gives CDR1 SGHTA, CDR2 FQGNSA. The CDR3 is 14 amino acids. The CDR3 sequence is CASSFLLAEGELFF. In DNA, the CDR3 is TGTGCCAGCAGCTTTCTTCTAGCGGAGGGGGAGCTGTTTTTT.

At least ten counts were recorded for this clonotype. The genes are TRBV6-6 and TRBJ1-2, with TRBD1 matching 7 bases. Germline CDR1 MNHNY, CDR2 SVGAGI (reference sequence). The length of the CDR3 is 13 residues. Trimming took 5 bases from V and 3 from J; bases not matched to a gene: 3. Here the CDR3 reads CASSRDSYYGYTF. The CDR3 nucleotides are TGTGCCAGCAGTCGGGACAGCTACTATGGCTACACCTTC.